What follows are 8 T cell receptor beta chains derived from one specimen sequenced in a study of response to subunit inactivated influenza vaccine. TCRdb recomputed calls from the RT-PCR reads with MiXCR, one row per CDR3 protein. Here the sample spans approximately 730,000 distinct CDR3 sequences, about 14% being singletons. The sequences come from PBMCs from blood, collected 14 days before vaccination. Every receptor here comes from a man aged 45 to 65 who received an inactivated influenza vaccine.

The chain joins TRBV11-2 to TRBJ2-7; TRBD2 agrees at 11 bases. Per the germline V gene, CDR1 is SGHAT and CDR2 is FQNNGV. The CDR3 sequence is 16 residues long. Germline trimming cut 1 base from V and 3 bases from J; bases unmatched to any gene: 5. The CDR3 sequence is CASSLALGTSGYEQYF. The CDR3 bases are TGTGCCAGCAGCTTAGCATTGGGGACTAGCGGCTACGAGCAGTACTTC.

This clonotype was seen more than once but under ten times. The CDR3 DNA follows: TGTGCCAGCAGCTTTCAGGGGACCAATCAGCCCCAGCATTTT. Translated: CASSFQGTNQPQHF. This rearrangement joins TRBV7-2 to TRBJ1-5, with a weak D call TRBD1 (6 bases). This CDR3 is 14 amino acids long. Trimming removed 3 bases at V and 3 bases at J, with 9 bases between. From germline, CDR1 is SGHTA and CDR2 FQGNSA.

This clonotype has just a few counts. The CDR3 DNA reads as TGCAGCGAAGGGGCTAGCGGCACAGATACGCAGTATTTT. Translation gives CSEGASGTDTQYF. The V and J genes are TRBV20-1 and TRBJ2-3; possibly TRBD2 for D (6 bases). Per germline, CDR1 DFQATT and CDR2 SNEGSKA (reference sequence). The CDR3 contains 13 residues.

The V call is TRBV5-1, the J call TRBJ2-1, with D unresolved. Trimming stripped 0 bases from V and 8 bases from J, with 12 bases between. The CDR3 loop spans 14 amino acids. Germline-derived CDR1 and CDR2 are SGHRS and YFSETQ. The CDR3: CASSLAIDYHEQFF. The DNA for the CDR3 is TGCGCCAGCAGCTTGGCCATTGATTACCATGAGCAGTTCTTC.

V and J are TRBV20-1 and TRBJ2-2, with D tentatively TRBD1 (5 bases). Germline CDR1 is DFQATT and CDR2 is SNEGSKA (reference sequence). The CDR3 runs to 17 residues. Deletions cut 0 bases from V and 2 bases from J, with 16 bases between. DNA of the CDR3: TGCAGTGCTAGAGACCCTCTTGACAGCCGAAACACCGGGGAGCTGTTTTTT. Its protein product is CSARDPLDSRNTGELFF.

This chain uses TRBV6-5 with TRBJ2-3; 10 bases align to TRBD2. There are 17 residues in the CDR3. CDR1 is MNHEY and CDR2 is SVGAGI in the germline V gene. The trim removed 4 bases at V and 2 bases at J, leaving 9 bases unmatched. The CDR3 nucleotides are TGTGCCAGCAGTTTACCTAGGACTAGCGGCCTCACAGATACGCAGTATTTT. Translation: CASSLPRTSGLTDTQYF.

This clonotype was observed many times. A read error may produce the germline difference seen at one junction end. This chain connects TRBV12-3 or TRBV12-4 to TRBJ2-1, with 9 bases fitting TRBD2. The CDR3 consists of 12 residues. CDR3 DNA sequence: TGTGCCAGCAGTCTAGCGGGGTGGTTACGGTTCTTC. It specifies CASSLAGWLRFF.

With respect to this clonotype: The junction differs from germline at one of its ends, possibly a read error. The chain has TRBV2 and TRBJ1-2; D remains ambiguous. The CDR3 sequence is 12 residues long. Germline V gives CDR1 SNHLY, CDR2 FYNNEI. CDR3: CASSEVGGQGIF. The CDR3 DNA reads TGTGCCAGCAGTGAAGTGGGCGGGCAAGGGATCTTC.